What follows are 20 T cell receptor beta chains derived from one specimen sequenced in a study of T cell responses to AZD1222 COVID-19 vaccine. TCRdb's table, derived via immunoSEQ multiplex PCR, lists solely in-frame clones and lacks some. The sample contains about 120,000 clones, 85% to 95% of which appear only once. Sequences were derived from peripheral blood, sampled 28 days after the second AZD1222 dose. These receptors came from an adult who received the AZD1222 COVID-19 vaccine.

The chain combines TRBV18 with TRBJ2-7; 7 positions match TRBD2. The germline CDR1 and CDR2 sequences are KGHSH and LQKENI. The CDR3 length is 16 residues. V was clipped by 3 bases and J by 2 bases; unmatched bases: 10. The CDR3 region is CASSPTLAAGAYEQYF. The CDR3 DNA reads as TGTGCCAGCTCACCTACTTTAGCGGCGGGGGCCTACGAGCAGTACTTC.

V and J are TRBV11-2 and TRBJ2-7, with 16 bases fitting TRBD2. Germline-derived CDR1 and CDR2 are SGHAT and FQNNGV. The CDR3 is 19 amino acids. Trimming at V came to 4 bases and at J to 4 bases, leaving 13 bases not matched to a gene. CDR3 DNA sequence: TGTGCCAGCAGCTGGGACCCGGGACTAGCGGGGGGGCCGAGGTACGAGCAGTACTTC. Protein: CASSWDPGLAGGPRYEQYF. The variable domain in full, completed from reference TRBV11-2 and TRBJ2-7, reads EAGVAQSPRYKIIEKRQSVAFWCNPISGHATLYWYQQILGQGPKLLIQFQNNGVVDDSQLPKDRFSAERLKGVDSTLKIQPAKLEDSAVYLCASSWDPGLAGGPRYEQYFGPGTRLTVT.

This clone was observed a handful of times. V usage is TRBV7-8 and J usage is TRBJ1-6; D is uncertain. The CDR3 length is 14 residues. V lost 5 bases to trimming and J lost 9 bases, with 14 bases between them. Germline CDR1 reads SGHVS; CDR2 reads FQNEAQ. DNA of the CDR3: TGTGCCAGCAGCCCACCAAGGGCTCGTTCACCCCTCCACTTT. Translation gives CASSPPRARSPLHF.

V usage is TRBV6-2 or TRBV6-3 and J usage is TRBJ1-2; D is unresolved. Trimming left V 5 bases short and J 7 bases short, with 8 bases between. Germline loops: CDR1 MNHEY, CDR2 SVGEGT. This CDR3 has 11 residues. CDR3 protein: CASSINSGYTF. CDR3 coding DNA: TGTGCCAGCAGTATCAACAGTGGCTACACCTTC.

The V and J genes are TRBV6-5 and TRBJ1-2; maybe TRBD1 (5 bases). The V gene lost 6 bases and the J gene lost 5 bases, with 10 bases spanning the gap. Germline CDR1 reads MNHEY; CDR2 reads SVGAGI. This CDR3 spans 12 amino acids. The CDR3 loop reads CASSLGPYGYTF. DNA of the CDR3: TGTGCCAGCAGCCTGGGGCCTTATGGCTACACCTTC.

For the CDR3, the DNA is TGTGCCAGCAGTCCTTCGTCGGGGGTCAGGGCCCAGCATTTT. It is translated as CASSPSSGVRAQHF. The rearrangement uses TRBV6-5 and TRBJ1-5, with a possible D match to TRBD1 (5 bases). The V gene's germline CDR1 is MNHEY and CDR2 SVGAGI. V dropped 5 bases and J dropped 11 bases, with 19 bases sitting between them. The CDR3 consists of 14 residues.

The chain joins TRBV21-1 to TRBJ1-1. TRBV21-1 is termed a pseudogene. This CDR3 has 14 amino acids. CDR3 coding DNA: TGTGCCAGCACAAAAGGGGCGGGTCCTACGGAAGCTTTCTTT. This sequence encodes CASTKGAGPTEAFF.

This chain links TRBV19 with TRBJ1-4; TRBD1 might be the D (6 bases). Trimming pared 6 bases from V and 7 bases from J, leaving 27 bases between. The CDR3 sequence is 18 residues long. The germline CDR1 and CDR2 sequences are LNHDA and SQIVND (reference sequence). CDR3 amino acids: CASRTVGGAGTKGEKLFF. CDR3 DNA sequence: TGTGCCAGTAGGACCGTCGGGGGCGCAGGAACAAAGGGTGAAAAACTGTTTTTT.

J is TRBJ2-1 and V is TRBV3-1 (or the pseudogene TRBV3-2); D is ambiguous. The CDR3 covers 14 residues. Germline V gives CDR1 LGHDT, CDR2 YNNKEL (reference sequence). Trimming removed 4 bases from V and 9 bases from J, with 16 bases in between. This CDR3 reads CASSPRSDWGEQFF. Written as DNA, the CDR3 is TGTGCCAGCAGCCCTAGGAGTGACTGGGGTGAGCAGTTCTTC.

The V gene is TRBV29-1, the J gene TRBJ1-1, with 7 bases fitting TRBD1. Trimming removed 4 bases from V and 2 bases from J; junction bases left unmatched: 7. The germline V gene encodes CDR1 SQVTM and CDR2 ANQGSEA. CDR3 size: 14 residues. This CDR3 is CSVVAGGYNTEAFF. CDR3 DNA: TGCAGCGTTGTGGCAGGGGGTTATAACACTGAAGCTTTCTTT.

The CDR3 DNA is TGTGCCAGCAGCTTAGGGGGCGGCTACACCTTC. Translating it yields CASSLGGGYTF. The gene calls are TRBV5-6 and TRBJ1-2, with TRBD1 matching 7 bases. There are 11 residues in the CDR3. CDR1 and CDR2 (germline): SGHDT, YYEEEE. J gave up 8 bases and V 2 bases, and 0 bases lay outside the gene matches.

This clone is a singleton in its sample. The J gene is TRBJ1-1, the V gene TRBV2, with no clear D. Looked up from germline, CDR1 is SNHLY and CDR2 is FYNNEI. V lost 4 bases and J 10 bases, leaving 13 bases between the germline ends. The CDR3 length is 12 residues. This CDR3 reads CASSGRPDGAFF. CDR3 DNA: TGTGCCAGCAGTGGCAGACCAGATGGAGCTTTCTTT. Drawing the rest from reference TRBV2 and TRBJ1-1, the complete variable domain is EPEVTQTPSHQVTQMGQEVILRCVPISNHLYFYWYRQILGQKVEFLVSFYNNEISEKSEIFDDQFSVERPDGSNFTLKIRSTKLEDSAMYFCASSGRPDGAFFGQGTRLTVV.

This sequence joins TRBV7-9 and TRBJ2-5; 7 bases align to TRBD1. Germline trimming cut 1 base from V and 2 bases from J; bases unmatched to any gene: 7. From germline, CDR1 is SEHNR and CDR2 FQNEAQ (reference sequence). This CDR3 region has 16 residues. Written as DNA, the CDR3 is TGTGCCAGCAGCTTAGGTCGGACAGGCGGGCAAGAGACCCAGTACTTC. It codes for CASSLGRTGGQETQYF.

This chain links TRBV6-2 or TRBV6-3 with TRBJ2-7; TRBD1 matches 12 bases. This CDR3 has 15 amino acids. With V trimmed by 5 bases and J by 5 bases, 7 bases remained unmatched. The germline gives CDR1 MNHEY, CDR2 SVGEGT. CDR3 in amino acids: CASSRPGQGAHEQYF. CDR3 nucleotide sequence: TGTGCCAGCAGTAGACCGGGACAGGGGGCCCACGAGCAGTACTTC.

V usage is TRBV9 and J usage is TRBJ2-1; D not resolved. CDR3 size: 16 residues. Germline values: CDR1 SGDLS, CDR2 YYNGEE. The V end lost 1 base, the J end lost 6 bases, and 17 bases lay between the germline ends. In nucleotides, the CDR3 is TGTGCCAGCAGCGTATTAGGAAGCCTACGTCTCAATGAGCAGTTCTTC. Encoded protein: CASSVLGSLRLNEQFF.

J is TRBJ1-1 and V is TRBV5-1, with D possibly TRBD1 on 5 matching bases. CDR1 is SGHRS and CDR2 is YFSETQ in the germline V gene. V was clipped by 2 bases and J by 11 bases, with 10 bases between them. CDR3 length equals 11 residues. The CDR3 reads CASSFGTEAFF. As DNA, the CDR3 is TGCGCCAGCAGCTTCGGGACGGAGGCTTTCTTT.

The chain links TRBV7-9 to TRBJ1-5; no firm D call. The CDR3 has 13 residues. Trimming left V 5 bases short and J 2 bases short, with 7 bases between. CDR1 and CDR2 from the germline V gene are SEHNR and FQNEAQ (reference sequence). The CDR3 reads CASSPSGNQPQHF. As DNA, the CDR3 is TGTGCCAGCAGCCCTTCCGGCAATCAGCCCCAGCATTTT.

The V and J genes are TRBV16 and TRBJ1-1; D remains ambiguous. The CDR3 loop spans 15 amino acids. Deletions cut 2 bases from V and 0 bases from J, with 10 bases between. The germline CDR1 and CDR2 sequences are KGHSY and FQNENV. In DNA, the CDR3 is TGTGCCAGCAGCCAAATTCTCGGAATGAACACTGAAGCTTTCTTT. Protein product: CASSQILGMNTEAFF.

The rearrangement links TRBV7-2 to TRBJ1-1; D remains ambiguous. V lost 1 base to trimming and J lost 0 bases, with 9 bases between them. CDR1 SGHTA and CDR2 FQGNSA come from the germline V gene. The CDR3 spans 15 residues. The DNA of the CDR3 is TGTGCCAGCAGCTTAGTAACAACCATGAACACTGAAGCTTTCTTT. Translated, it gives CASSLVTTMNTEAFF.

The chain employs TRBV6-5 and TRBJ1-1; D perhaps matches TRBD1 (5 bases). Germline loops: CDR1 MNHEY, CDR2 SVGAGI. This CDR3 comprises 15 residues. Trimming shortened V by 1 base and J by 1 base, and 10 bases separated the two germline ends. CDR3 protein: CASSYFRDGNTEAFF. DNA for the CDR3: TGTGCCAGCAGTTACTTCCGGGACGGGAACACTGAAGCTTTCTTT.